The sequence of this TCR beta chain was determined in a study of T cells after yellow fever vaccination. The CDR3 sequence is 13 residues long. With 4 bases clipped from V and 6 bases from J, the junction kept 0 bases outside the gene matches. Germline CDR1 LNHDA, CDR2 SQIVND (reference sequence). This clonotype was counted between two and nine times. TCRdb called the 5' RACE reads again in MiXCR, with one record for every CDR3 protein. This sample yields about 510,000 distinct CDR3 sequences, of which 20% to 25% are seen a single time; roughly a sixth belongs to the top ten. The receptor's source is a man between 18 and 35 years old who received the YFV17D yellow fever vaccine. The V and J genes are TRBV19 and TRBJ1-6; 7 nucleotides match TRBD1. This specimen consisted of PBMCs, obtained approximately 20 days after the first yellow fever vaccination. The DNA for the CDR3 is TGTGCCAGTAGTAACAGGGGTAATTCACCCCTCCACTTT. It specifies CASSNRGNSPLHF.